These 6 T cell receptor beta chains share one sample of origin, sequenced in a study of shared clonotypes between healthy human individuals. Some clones are missing from TCRdb's copy, which holds only in-frame ones; the method was immunoSEQ multiplex PCR. The sample records some 2,500,000 clones, roughly 92% being singletons. The sequenced sample was naive CD4+ T cells from PBMCs. Subset indicated: CD45RA+ positively selected. All receptors come from a man aged 18-30 years in good health. Some clones in this sample may be carry-over from other donors' samples.

For the CDR3, the DNA is TGTGCCAGCAGTACACAGGGGTTCCTGACCCACTTT. Amino acid sequence: CASSTQGFLTHF. The chain recombines TRBV28 with TRBJ1-6, with TRBD1 identical over 7 bases. Trimming at V came to 5 bases and at J to 18 bases, leaving 10 bases not matched to a gene. The CDR3 covers 12 residues. Germline V gene data show CDR1 as MDHEN and CDR2 as SYDVKM.

J is TRBJ2-3 and V is TRBV2; D not certain. This CDR3 spans 11 amino acids. The germline V gene has CDR1 SNHLY and CDR2 FYNNEI. V lost 9 bases, J lost 4 bases, and 8 bases lay in between. In DNA, the CDR3 is TGTGCCAGGGAACAGTCAGATACGCAGTATTTT. It specifies CAREQSDTQYF.

V is TRBV10-1 and J is TRBJ2-7, with 7 bases lining up with TRBD1. This CDR3 contains 13 residues. V lost 9 bases and J lost 7; bases outside the gene matches: 12. CDR1 and CDR2 from the germline V gene are WNHNN and SYGVQD (reference sequence). The CDR3 nucleotides are TGCGCCAGAAACCGACAGGGAACGCGGGAGCAGTACTTC. This encodes CARNRQGTREQYF.

The chain is built from TRBV5-6 and TRBJ1-2, with D unclear. Trimming shortened V by 2 bases and J by 5 bases, and 13 bases separated the two germline ends. The CDR3 runs to 14 residues. CDR1 and CDR2 (germline): SGHDT, YYEEEE. The chain's CDR3 is CASSFDRESYGYTF. The CDR3 bases are TGTGCCAGCAGCTTCGATAGGGAAAGTTATGGCTACACCTTC.

This clone was counted a single time. The chain carries TRBV5-3 and TRBJ1-4; 9 bases match TRBD1. TRBV5-3 is an ORF for which the function is uncertain. The V segment lost 4 bases and the J segment 1 base; nucleotides outside the gene matches: 8. The CDR3 runs to 17 residues. Here the CDR3 reads CARSEYRGHVTNEKLFF. CDR3 sequence (DNA): TGTGCCAGAAGCGAGTACAGGGGGCATGTAACTAATGAAAAACTGTTTTTT.

The V and J genes are TRBV5-1 and TRBJ2-5; D possibly corresponds to TRBD2 (5 bases). CDR3 size: 15 residues. Germline V gene sequence: CDR1 SGHRS, CDR2 YFSETQ. V was clipped by 4 bases and J by 5 bases, with 18 bases between them. CDR3 in DNA: TGCGCCAGCAGCAAAGGTCTCCCCCGGAGGGAGACCCAGTACTTC. This translates into CASSKGLPRRETQYF.